The source of this T cell receptor (beta chain) is a study of cytomegalovirus exposure and HLA in healthy donors. Study as a whole: HLA-typed donors were the source of approximately 80 million unique TCRs held in an early data release.

The CDR3 is 15 amino acids. Trimming stripped 4 bases from V and 8 bases from J, with 17 bases between. The germline CDR1 and CDR2 sequences are LGHNA and YSLEER. Whole-study results and caveats: In a later analysis, TCR beta V- and J-gene trimming was associated with a missense DCLRE1C variant. Highly shared sequence variants in one cluster were likely a sequencing artifact. By HLA locus, TCR association rates varied in a later analysis, with DRB1 showing the most and HLA-C the fewest.

About this clone itself: Its antigen is currently unknown.

Vbeta (60) and Jbeta (13) primers were used in the PCR. Sequencing used immunoSEQ multiplex PCR; TCRdb keeps in-frame clones, though not all of them. Altogether over 35,000 clones are present, 68% being singletons, with the ten largest covering roughly 3.7%. The chain employs TRBV4-3 and TRBJ1-4, with TRBD1 as a possible D gene (6 bases). The sequence was collected from a middle-aged man in good health and CMV-seronegative. The sample consisted of PBMCs. The CDR3 sequence is CASSPGGGQGEKLFF. As DNA, the CDR3 is TGCGCCAGCAGCCCCGGGGGGGGGCAGGGGGAAAAACTGTTTTTT.